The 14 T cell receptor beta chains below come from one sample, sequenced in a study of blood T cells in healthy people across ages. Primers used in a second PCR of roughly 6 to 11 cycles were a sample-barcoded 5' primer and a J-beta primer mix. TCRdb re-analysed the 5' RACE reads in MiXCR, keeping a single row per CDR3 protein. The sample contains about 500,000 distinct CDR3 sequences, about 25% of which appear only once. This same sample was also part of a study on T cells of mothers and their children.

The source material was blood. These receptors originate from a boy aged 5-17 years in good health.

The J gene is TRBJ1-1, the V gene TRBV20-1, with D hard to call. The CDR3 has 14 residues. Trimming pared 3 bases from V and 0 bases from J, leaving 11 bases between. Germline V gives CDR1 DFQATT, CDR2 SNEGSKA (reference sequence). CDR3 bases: TGCAGTGCTAGTTACAAGCTTTTGAACACTGAAGCTTTCTTT. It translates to CSASYKLLNTEAFF.

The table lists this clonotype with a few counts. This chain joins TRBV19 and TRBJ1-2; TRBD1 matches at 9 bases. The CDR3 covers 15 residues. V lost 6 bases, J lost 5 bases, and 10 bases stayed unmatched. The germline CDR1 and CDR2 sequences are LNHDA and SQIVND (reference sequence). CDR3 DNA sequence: TGTGCCAGTAGCCGTGGACAGGGGCCTAGTTATGGCTACACCTTC. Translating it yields CASSRGQGPSYGYTF.

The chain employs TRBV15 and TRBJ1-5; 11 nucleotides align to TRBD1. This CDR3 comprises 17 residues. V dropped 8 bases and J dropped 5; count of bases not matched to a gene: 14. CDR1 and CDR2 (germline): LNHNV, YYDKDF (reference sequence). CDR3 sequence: CATRDRGEWSGDQPQHF. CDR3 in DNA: TGTGCCACCCGGGACAGGGGGGAATGGAGCGGGGATCAGCCCCAGCATTTT.

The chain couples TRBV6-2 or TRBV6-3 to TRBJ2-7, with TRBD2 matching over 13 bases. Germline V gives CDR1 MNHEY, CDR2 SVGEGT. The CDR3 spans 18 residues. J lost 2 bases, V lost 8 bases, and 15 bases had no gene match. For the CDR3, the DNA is TGTGCCAGCCGAACAACGTATACCGGGACTAGCGGGACCTACGAGCAGTACTTC. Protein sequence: CASRTTYTGTSGTYEQYF.

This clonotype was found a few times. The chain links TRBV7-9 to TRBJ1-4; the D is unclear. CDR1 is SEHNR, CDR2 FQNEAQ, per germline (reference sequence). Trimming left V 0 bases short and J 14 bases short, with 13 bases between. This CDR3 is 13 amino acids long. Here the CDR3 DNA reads TGTGCCAGCAGCTTAGCCCCTTCCGATGAGCTGTTTTTT. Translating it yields CASSLAPSDELFF. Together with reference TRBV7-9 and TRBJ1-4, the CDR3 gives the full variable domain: DTGVSQNPRHKITKRGQNVTFRCDPISEHNRLYWYRQTLGQGPEFLTYFQNEAQLEKSRLLSDRFSAERPKGSFSTLEIQRTEQGDSAMYLCASSLAPSDELFFGSGTQLSVL.

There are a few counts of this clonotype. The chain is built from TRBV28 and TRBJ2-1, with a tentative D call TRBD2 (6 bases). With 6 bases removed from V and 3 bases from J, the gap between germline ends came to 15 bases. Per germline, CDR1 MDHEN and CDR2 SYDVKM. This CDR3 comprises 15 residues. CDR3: CASSSGTSYYNEQFF. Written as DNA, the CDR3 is TGTGCCAGCAGCTCGGGGACTTCCTACTACAATGAGCAGTTCTTC. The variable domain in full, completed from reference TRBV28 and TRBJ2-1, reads DVKVTQSSRYLVKRTGEKVFLECVQDMDHENMFWYRQDPGLGLRLIYFSYDVKMKEKGDIPEGYSVSREKKERFSLILESASTNQTSMYLCASSSGTSYYNEQFFGPGTRLTVL.

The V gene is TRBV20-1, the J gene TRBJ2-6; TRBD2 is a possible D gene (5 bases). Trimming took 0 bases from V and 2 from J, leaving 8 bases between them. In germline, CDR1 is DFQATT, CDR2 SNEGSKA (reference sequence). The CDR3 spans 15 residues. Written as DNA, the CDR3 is TGCAGTGCTAGAGATTACGGGGCTGGGGCCAACGTCCTGACTTTC. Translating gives CSARDYGAGANVLTF.

For the CDR3, the DNA is TGTGCCACCAGTGATGCGACAGGGGGCAGTAATTCACCCCTCCACTTT. Its translation is CATSDATGGSNSPLHF. The rearrangement joins TRBV24-1 to TRBJ1-6, with 10 bases lining up with TRBD1. Germline CDR1 and CDR2: KGHDR and SFDVKD. V dropped 3 bases and J dropped 6; count of bases not matched to a gene: 4. The CDR3 length is 16 residues.

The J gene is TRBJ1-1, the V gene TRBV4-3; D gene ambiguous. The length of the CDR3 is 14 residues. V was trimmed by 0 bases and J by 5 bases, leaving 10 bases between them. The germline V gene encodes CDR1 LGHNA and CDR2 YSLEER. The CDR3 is CASSQDLKGTEAFF. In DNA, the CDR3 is TGCGCCAGCAGCCAAGATCTGAAGGGTACTGAAGCTTTCTTT.

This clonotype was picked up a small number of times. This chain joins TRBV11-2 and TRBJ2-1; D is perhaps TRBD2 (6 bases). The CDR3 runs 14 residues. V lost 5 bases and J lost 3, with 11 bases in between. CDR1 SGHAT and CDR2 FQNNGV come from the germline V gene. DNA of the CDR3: TGTGCCAGCAGCATAGCGGAAGACTACAATGAGCAGTTCTTC. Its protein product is CASSIAEDYNEQFF.

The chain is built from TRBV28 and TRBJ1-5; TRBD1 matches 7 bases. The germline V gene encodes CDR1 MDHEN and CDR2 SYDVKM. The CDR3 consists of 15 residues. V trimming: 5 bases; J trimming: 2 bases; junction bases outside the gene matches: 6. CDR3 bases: TGTGCCAGCAGTCGACAGGGAAAGGGCAATCAGCCCCAGCATTTT. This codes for CASSRQGKGNQPQHF.

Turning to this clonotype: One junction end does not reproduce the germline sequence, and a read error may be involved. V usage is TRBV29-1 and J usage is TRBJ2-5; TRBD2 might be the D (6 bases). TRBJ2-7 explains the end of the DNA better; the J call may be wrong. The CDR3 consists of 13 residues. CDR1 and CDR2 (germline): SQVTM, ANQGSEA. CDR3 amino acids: CSVRGTSSHEQYF. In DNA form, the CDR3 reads TGCAGCGTTAGGGGCACTAGCTCCCACGAGCAGTACTTC.

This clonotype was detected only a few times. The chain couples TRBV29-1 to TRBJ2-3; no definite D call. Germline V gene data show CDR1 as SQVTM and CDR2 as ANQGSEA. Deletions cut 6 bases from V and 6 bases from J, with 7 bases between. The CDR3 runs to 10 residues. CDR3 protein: CSVQRDTQYF. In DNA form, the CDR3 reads TGCAGCGTGCAACGGGATACGCAGTATTTT.

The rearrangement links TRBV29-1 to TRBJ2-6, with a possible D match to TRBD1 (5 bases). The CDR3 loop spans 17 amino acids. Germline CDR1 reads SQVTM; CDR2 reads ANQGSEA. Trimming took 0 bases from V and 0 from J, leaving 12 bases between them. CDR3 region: CSVEDEQDHSGANVLTF. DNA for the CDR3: TGCAGCGTTGAAGATGAACAGGACCACTCTGGGGCCAACGTCCTGACTTTC.